This TCR beta chain is from a study of blood T cell repertoires in COVID-19. Study at large: Acute and convalescent COVID-19 specimens originated in the United States, Italy and Spain. T cells, B-cell-depleted T cells, or PBMCs supplied cDNA or gDNA.

In the original workflow: Nucleated cell counts were estimated from reference gene primer amplification. Here immunoSEQ multiplex PCR was the method, and the copy in TCRdb shows in-frame clones only, minus some. The V and J calls and the clone size are those of that table, but D and trimming were determined from the DNA. This table holds about 220,000 clones, 70% to 90% found once. Sequenced material: peripheral blood. This TCR was recovered from a middle-aged man who had recovered from COVID-19.

The chain's CDR3 is CASSSPGVSGRFSYNEQFF. The CDR3 coding sequence is TGTGCCAGCAGTTCCCCGGGGGTGAGCGGGAGGTTCTCCTACAATGAGCAGTTCTTC. The J gene is TRBJ2-1, the V gene TRBV28; 9 bases agree with TRBD2. With 4 bases clipped from V and 0 bases from J, the junction kept 13 bases outside the gene matches. The CDR3 is 19 amino acids. Germline-derived CDR1 and CDR2 are MDHEN and SYDVKM. Using reference TRBV28 and TRBJ2-1 for the parts outside the CDR3, the full variable domain is DVKVTQSSRYLVKRTGEKVFLECVQDMDHENMFWYRQDPGLGLRLIYFSYDVKMKEKGDIPEGYSVSREKKERFSLILESASTNQTSMYLCASSSPGVSGRFSYNEQFFGPGTRLTVL.